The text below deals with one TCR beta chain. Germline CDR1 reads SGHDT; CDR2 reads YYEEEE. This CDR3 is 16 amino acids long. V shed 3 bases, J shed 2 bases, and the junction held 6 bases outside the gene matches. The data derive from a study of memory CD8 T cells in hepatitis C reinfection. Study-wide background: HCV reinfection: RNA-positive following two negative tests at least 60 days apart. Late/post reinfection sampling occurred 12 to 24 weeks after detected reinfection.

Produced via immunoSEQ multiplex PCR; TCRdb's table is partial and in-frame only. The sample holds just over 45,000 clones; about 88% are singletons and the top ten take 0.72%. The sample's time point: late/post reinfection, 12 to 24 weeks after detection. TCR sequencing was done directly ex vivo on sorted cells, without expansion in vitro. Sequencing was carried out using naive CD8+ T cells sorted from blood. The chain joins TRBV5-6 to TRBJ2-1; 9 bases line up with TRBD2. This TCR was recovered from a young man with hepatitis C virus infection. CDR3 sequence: CASSWQSSGAYNEQFF. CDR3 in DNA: TGTGCCAGCAGCTGGCAATCTAGCGGGGCCTACAATGAGCAGTTCTTC.